These T cell receptor beta chains were read from a single sample in a study of shared clonotypes between healthy human individuals. Here immunoSEQ multiplex PCR was the method, and the copy in TCRdb shows in-frame clones only, minus some. This sample has 1.6 million or so clones; about 98.5% occur once, and the top ten carry approximately 0.38%. Input material: naive CD4+ T cells sorted from blood. The source is a man aged 30 to 39 in good health. Each CDR3 is given with its conserved first and last residue. A D gene is named only where the DNA matches it firmly. Part of the rows lack a size; the others show once, few, many or a class for expanded clones.

size: -
J: TRBJ1-2
V: TRBV15
D: -
CDR3: CATSRQGNRGGYTF
DNA: TGTGCCACCAGCAGGCAGGGGAACCGGGGCGGCTACACCTTC

size: -
J: TRBJ2-7
V: TRBV20-1
D: -
CDR3: CSAKRVYEQYF
DNA: TGCAGTGCTAAGAGGGTCTACGAGCAGTACTTC

size: -
J: TRBJ1-5
V: TRBV4-2
D: -
CDR3: CASSQDGHNNQPQHF
DNA: TGTGCCAGCAGCCAAGACGGACATAACAATCAGCCCCAGCATTTT

size: -
J: TRBJ1-2
V: TRBV7-8
D: TRBD1
CDR3: CASSLARRQGRHGYTF
DNA: TGTGCCAGCAGCTTAGCAAGACGACAGGGGCGCCATGGCTACACCTTC

size: -
J: TRBJ1-4
V: TRBV7-3
D: TRBD1
CDR3: CASSFGQGLGKLFF
DNA: TGTGCCAGCAGCTTTGGACAGGGATTAGGAAAACTGTTTTTT

size: -
J: TRBJ2-7
V: TRBV27
D: TRBD1
CDR3: CASSYTQTGFLGYEQYF
DNA: TGTGCCAGCAGTTATACCCAGACAGGGTTCCTTGGCTACGAGCAGTACTTC

size: once
J: TRBJ2-1
V: TRBV5-1
D: TRBD2
CDR3: CASSTGPGLAGISSYNEQFF
DNA: TGCGCCAGCAGCACGGGACCGGGACTAGCGGGCATAAGCTCCTACAATGAGCAGTTCTTC

size: -
J: TRBJ2-7
V: TRBV2
D: -
CDR3: CASTRDTLFRDPYEQYF
DNA: TGTGCCAGCACCCGGGACACGCTATTTAGGGACCCCTACGAGCAGTACTTC

size: -
J: TRBJ1-5
V: TRBV5-5
D: TRBD1
CDR3: CASSPTGGREPQHF
DNA: TGTGCCAGCAGCCCCACAGGGGGAAGAGAGCCCCAGCATTTT

size: -
J: TRBJ2-1
V: TRBV5-1
D: TRBD1
CDR3: CASSRGPLNLNHEQFF
DNA: TGCGCCAGCAGCAGGGGGCCTCTGAACCTGAATCATGAGCAGTTCTTC

size: -
J: TRBJ1-3
V: TRBV4-2
D: -
CDR3: CASSQDNNSGNTIYF
DNA: TGTGCCAGCAGCCAAGATAACAACTCTGGAAACACCATATATTTT

size: -
J: TRBJ2-1
V: TRBV25-1
D: TRBD2
CDR3: CASRSGGSYNEQFF
DNA: TGTGCCAGCCGTAGCGGGGGATCCTACAATGAGCAGTTCTTC

size: once
J: TRBJ2-2
V: TRBV6-5
D: -
CDR3: CASSYSRINVGGELFF
DNA: TGTGCCAGCAGTTACTCCAGGATAAATGTCGGCGGGGAGCTGTTTTTT

size: -
J: TRBJ2-3
V: TRBV7-9
D: -
CDR3: CASSFGTLSTDTQYF
DNA: TGTGCCAGCAGCTTCGGGACTCTCAGCACAGATACGCAGTATTTT

size: once
J: TRBJ2-7
V: TRBV7-9
D: TRBD1
CDR3: CASSLKGTGGSYEQYF
DNA: TGTGCCAGCAGCCTAAAGGGGACAGGAGGGTCCTACGAGCAGTACTTC

size: -
J: TRBJ2-7
V: TRBV27
D: TRBD1
CDR3: CASSFDRGYEQYF
DNA: TGTGCCAGCAGTTTCGACAGGGGGTACGAGCAGTACTTC

size: -
J: TRBJ1-4
V: TRBV28
D: -
CDR3: CASRRFGGAEKLFF
DNA: TGTGCCAGCAGGCGGTTTGGGGGCGCGGAAAAACTGTTTTTT

size: -
J: TRBJ2-3
V: TRBV5-1
D: TRBD2
CDR3: CASSSLLEGGTDTQYF
DNA: TGCGCCAGCAGCTCGCTCCTAGAGGGAGGGACAGATACGCAGTATTTT

size: -
J: TRBJ2-7
V: TRBV5-1
D: TRBD2
CDR3: CASSPYTGTSVSPYEQYF
DNA: TGCGCCAGCAGCCCCTATACCGGGACTAGCGTATCACCCTACGAGCAGTACTTC

size: -
J: TRBJ2-7
V: TRBV29-1
D: -
CDR3: CSVGTGVGLEQYF
DNA: TGCAGCGTTGGAACAGGGGTGGGACTCGAGCAGTACTTC

size: -
J: TRBJ2-7
V: TRBV6-6
D: -
CDR3: CASSLPGTYEQYF
DNA: TGTGCCAGCAGTTTACCAGGTACCTACGAGCAGTACTTC

size: -
J: TRBJ1-2
V: TRBV28
D: TRBD1
CDR3: CASSFSTGQATNYGYTF
DNA: TGTGCCAGCAGTTTCTCCACGGGACAGGCAACTAACTATGGCTACACCTTC

size: -
J: TRBJ1-1
V: TRBV28
D: -
CDR3: CASSTPERNNEAFF
DNA: TGTGCCAGCAGTACTCCCGAACGTAACAATGAAGCTTTCTTT

size: -
J: TRBJ2-1
V: TRBV7-2
D: -
CDR3: CASSLELAGYNEQFF
DNA: TGTGCCAGCAGCTTAGAACTGGCCGGGTACAATGAGCAGTTCTTC

size: once
J: TRBJ2-5
V: TRBV9
D: TRBD1
CDR3: CASSVADRDTGETQYF
DNA: TGTGCCAGCAGCGTCGCCGACAGGGATACGGGAGAGACCCAGTACTTC

size: -
J: TRBJ2-1
V: TRBV9
D: -
CDR3: CASSEGRSYNEQFF
DNA: TGTGCCAGCAGCGAGGGCCGCTCCTACAATGAGCAGTTCTTC

size: -
J: TRBJ2-1
V: TRBV5-1
D: TRBD2
CDR3: CASSLVASGDNEQFF
DNA: TGCGCCAGCAGCTTGGTGGCTAGCGGGGACAATGAGCAGTTCTTC

size: -
J: TRBJ2-7
V: TRBV21-1
D: -
CDR3: CASSRRTGYYEQYF
DNA: TGTGCCAGCAGCAGGAGGACAGGGTACTACGAGCAGTACTTC

size: -
J: TRBJ1-2
V: TRBV9
D: -
CDR3: CASTEIGEGPYGYTF
DNA: TGTGCCAGCACCGAAATAGGGGAGGGGCCCTATGGCTACACCTTC

size: -
J: TRBJ1-1
V: TRBV18
D: -
CDR3: CASSPLTEPNTEAFF
DNA: TGTGCCAGCTCACCACTGACAGAGCCGAACACTGAAGCTTTCTTT

size: -
J: TRBJ2-5
V: TRBV6-1
D: -
CDR3: CASRAGGGETQYF
DNA: TGTGCCAGCAGGGCAGGGGGAGGAGAGACCCAGTACTTC

size: -
J: TRBJ2-3
V: TRBV7-3
D: -
CDR3: CASSPNRVGGTDTQYF
DNA: TGTGCCAGCAGCCCCAACAGGGTTGGGGGCACAGATACGCAGTATTTT

size: -
J: TRBJ1-1
V: TRBV7-9
D: -
CDR3: CAGGGSRGNTEAFF
DNA: TGTGCCGGCGGAGGGAGCAGGGGCAACACTGAAGCTTTCTTT

size: -
J: TRBJ1-4
V: TRBV5-1
D: -
CDR3: CASSLGASREKLFF
DNA: TGCGCCAGCAGTTTAGGGGCGAGTCGTGAAAAACTGTTTTTT

size: -
J: TRBJ1-5
V: TRBV28
D: -
CDR3: CASSPGGYWQPQHF
DNA: TGTGCCAGCAGCCCTGGAGGGTACTGGCAGCCCCAGCATTTT

size: -
J: TRBJ2-1
V: TRBV9
D: -
CDR3: CASSLRGDNYNEQFF
DNA: TGTGCCAGCAGCCTTAGAGGGGACAACTACAATGAGCAGTTCTTC

size: -
J: TRBJ2-5
V: TRBV18
D: -
CDR3: CASSPGTETQYF
DNA: TGTGCCAGCTCACCGGGGACGGAGACCCAGTACTTC

size: -
J: TRBJ2-1
V: TRBV28
D: -
CDR3: CASRSGRETPYNEQFF
DNA: TGTGCCAGCAGGTCGGGACGGGAGACACCCTACAATGAGCAGTTCTTC

size: -
J: TRBJ2-7
V: TRBV4-3
D: TRBD1
CDR3: CASSQPGQGLNEQYF
DNA: TGCGCCAGCAGCCAACCGGGACAGGGACTTAACGAGCAGTACTTC

size: -
J: TRBJ2-3
V: TRBV12-5
D: TRBD2
CDR3: CASGLVHGLAGLTDTQYF
DNA: TGTGCTAGTGGTTTGGTACACGGACTAGCGGGACTGACAGATACGCAGTATTTT

size: -
J: TRBJ2-5
V: TRBV5-6
D: -
CDR3: CASSLVPGFETQYF
DNA: TGTGCCAGCAGCTTGGTCCCGGGGTTTGAGACCCAGTACTTC

size: -
J: TRBJ1-1
V: TRBV9
D: -
CDR3: CASSVGVGVNTEAFF
DNA: TGTGCCAGCAGCGTAGGGGTAGGGGTGAACACTGAAGCTTTCTTT

size: once
J: TRBJ1-5
V: TRBV2
D: TRBD1
CDR3: CASSGYRGNQPQHF
DNA: TGTGCCAGCAGTGGATACAGGGGTAATCAGCCCCAGCATTTT

size: -
J: TRBJ2-1
V: TRBV7-6
D: TRBD2
CDR3: CASSAPGLAGGEAYNEQFF
DNA: TGTGCCAGCAGCGCACCGGGACTAGCGGGAGGGGAGGCCTACAATGAGCAGTTCTTC

size: -
J: TRBJ2-7
V: TRBV7-3
D: -
CDR3: CASSLILGVGEQYF
DNA: TGTGCCAGCAGCTTAATACTGGGAGTAGGGGAGCAGTACTTC

size: -
J: TRBJ2-2
V: TRBV10-3
D: -
CDR3: CAIGPNTGELFF
DNA: TGTGCCATCGGACCAAACACCGGGGAGCTGTTTTTT